This TCR beta chain was sequenced in a study of PD-1 blockade in classical Hodgkin lymphoma (dated by TCRdb to between 2020 and 2021). Concerning the study at large: Nivolumab dosing was 3 mg/kg intravenously every 2 weeks, continuing until either disease progression or unacceptable toxicity. A peripheral blood immune signature of response to PD-1 blockade in classical Hodgkin lymphoma was defined using TCR beta sequencing and CyTOF.

To note about this clone: Its binding antigen is unknown. Base qualities are not provided; no much larger clone lies one nucleotide away.

Findings and caveats that apply to the study as a whole: The study was limited to a single clinical trial cohort, and causes of repertoire differences, possibly disease activity or prior therapy, remained undefined. Trial patients achieving complete response had baseline diversity similar to newly diagnosed patients, whereas partial responders and progressors had significantly lower diversity. Diversity was lower in patients who began nivolumab less than 1 year after ASCT, so these patients were left out of later analyses to avoid confounding by immune reconstitution. Newly diagnosed patients were reported to have lower baseline TCR diversity than healthy donors, and relapsed/refractory patients were reported to have lower baseline TCR diversity still. CD4+ but not CD8+ TCR diversity rose significantly by C4D1 (p=0.0027 vs p=0.16), most apparent in complete responders (p=0.02).

The Qiagen DNeasy kit was used to extract genomic DNA both from unsorted PBMCs and from the negatively selected CD4+ and CD8+ fractions. Using primers that anneal to V and J segments, immunoSEQ multiplex PCR amplified the TCR beta CDR3 regions. Amplification bias was minimized using a synthetic immune receptor repertoire, and residual bias was removed computationally after sequencing. The source study handled its data this way. Repertoire diversity was quantified as the Shannon entropy index using custom Python scripts. Unsorted, CD4+ and CD8+ repertoires were analyzed separately, except in combined analyses where CD4+ and CD8+ sequences were merged in silico. A clone counted as expanded when the clone's frequency after treatment rose at least 2-fold relative to C1D1, and clones undetected at baseline were given a pseudocount of 0.5. Clones with 0 or 1 copy at C1D1 were classified as singleton clones, and clones with 2 or more copies were classified as non-singleton clones. Clones expanded in unsorted samples were labelled as CD4+, CD8+ or unknown by matching protein sequences in sorted samples from the same patient. Wilcoxon tests were applied to paired samples to test diversity changes from C1D1 to C4D1. TCRdb stores this immuneACCESS table with in-frame sequences only. Part of the clones is absent; in the studies checked, under half of the shortfall reflects unresolved V genes, and no reason is known for the rest. Clone size and V and J calls were adopted from that table, with D and trimming inferred from the DNA. The sample table lists 90,000 to 100,000 clones, about nine tenths of them with a count of one. Of the sample, roughly 2.8% falls within the top ten clones.

Counted from cysteine to phenylalanine, this CDR3 has 14 amino acids. CDR3 DNA only is kept here, 42 bases in frame from base 1. Reading the germline V gene gives CDR1 SGHAT and CDR2 FQNNGV. V loses 5 bases of germline sequence and J loses 5 bases, and the interval between the two ends is 15 bases. The time point label for this specimen denotes: cycle 1 day 1 (C1D1), immediately before nivolumab initiation. Relapse after autologous stem cell transplantation had occurred in all trial patients, and cohorts A, B and C were distinguished by prior brentuximab vedotin exposure. A total of around 60 patients with relapsed/refractory classical Hodgkin lymphoma made up the trial cohort, and each patient's best overall response was complete response, partial response or progressive disease. Trial patients were treated with single-agent nivolumab in the multi-cohort phase II CheckMate 205 trial. Best overall response was determined by an independent review committee according to the 2007 International Working Group response criteria. Trial PBMCs were collected just before the start of nivolumab (C1D1) and during therapy at cycle 2 day 1 and cycle 4 day 1. After peripheral blood was drawn into 8 mL Vacutainer Cell Preparation Tubes, PBMCs were isolated by centrifugation and then cryopreserved.

The source was peripheral blood mononuclear cells (PBMCs), collected at baseline. This TCR came from a human donor with classical Hodgkin lymphoma. The chain was built from TRBV11-2 and TRBJ2-5, and possibly TRBD2, on 5 matching bases. The nucleotide sequence is given as TGTGCCAGCAGCGCGAGGGTCCGTGGGGAGACCCAGTACTTC. Translated, it gives CASSARVRGETQYF. Extended through the reference TRBV11-2 and TRBJ2-5 proteins, this CDR3 yields the full variable domain: EAGVAQSPRYKIIEKRQSVAFWCNPISGHATLYWYQQILGQGPKLLIQFQNNGVVDDSQLPKDRFSAERLKGVDSTLKIQPAKLEDSAVYLCASSARVRGETQYFGPGTRLLVL.